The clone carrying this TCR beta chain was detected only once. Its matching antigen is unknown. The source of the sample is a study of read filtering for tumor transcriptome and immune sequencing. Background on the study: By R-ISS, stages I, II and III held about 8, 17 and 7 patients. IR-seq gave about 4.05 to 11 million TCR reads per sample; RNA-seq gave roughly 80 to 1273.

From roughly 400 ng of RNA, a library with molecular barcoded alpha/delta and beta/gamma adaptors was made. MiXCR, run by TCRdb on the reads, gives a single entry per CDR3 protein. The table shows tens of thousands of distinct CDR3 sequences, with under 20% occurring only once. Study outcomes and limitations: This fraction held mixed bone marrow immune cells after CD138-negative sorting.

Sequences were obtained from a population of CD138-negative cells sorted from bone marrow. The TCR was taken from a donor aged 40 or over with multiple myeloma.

CDR3: CASCFRPDYEQFF. For the CDR3, the DNA is TGTGCCAGCTGTTTCCGACCTGACTATGAGCAGTTCTTC. The chain joins TRBV2 to TRBJ2-1; no definite D call. The V gene lost 8 bases and the J gene lost 8 bases, with 16 bases spanning the gap. CDR3 length: 13 residues. In germline, CDR1 is SNHLY, CDR2 FYNNEI.